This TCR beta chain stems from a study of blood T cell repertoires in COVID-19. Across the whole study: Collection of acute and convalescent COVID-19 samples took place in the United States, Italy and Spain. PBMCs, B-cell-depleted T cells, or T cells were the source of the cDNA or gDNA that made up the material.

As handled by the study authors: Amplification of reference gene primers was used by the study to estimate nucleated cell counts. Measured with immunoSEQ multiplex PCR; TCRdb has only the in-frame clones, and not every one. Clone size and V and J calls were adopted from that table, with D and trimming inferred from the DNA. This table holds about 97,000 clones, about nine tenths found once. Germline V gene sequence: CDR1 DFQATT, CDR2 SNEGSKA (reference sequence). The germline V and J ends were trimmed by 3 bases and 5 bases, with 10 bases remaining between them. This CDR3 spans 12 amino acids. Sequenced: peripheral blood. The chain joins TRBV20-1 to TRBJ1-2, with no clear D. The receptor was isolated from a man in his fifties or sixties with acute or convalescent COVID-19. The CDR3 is CSASSSVYGYTF. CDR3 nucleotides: TGCAGTGCTAGTAGCTCTGTTTATGGCTACACCTTC.